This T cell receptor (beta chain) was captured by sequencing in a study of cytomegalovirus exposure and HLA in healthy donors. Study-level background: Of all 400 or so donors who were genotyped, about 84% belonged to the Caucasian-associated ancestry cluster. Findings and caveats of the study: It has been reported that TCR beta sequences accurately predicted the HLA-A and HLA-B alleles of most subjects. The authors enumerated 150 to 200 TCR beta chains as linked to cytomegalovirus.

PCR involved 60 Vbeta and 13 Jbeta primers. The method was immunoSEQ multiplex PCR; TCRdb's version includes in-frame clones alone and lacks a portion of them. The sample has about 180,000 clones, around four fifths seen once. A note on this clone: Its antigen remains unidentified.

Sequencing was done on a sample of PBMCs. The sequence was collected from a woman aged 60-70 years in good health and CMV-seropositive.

The CDR3 spells CASSPPNGLAKSHEQYF. In DNA form, the CDR3 reads TGTGCCAGCTCACCCCCTAACGGGCTAGCAAAATCCCACGAGCAGTACTTC. The chain employs TRBV18 and TRBJ2-7; D is perhaps TRBD2 (5 bases). The CDR3 is 17 residues long. V lost 3 bases and J 5 bases, leaving 23 bases between the germline ends. CDR1 is KGHSH, CDR2 LQKENI, per germline.